The clone carrying this T cell receptor beta chain has at least ten counts. The antigen is not known. The data were obtained in a study of T cells in Graves' hyperthyroidism and ophthalmopathy. Study at large: Peripheral blood was obtained at initial diagnosis, preceding any treatment.

Per germline, CDR1 SNHLY and CDR2 FYNNEI. Trimming removed 3 bases at V and 2 bases at J, with 11 bases between. This CDR3 is built from 14 residues. Points from the study as a whole: Most clonotypes expanded in thyroid above 0.001 were likewise present in blood.

TCR beta CDR3 regions were amplified from RNA. TCR CDR3 regions were first amplified by RT-PCR with HTBI primers. In TCRdb, the multiplex PCR reads were re-called with MiXCR into one record per CDR3 protein. The table has hundreds of thousands of distinct CDR3 sequences, roughly 14% seen once. The sample taken for sequencing was blood. The genes are TRBV2 and TRBJ2-7; TRBD1 is a possible D gene (5 bases). The clonotype originates from a man aged 18 to 30 with Graves' ophthalmopathy. The CDR3, as DNA: TGTGCCAGCAGTGATACCCAGGGCCCCTACGAGCAGTACTTC. It is translated as CASSDTQGPYEQYF.